This is a list of T cell receptor beta chains from one sample in a study of early T cells in non-severe SARS-CoV-2 infection. From the 5' RACE reads, TCRdb called clonotypes with MiXCR, one entry per CDR3 protein. The sample holds around 75,000 distinct CDR3 sequences, about 10% seen once. The specimen sequenced was whole blood. These receptors all stem from an adult who was a healthcare worker with PCR-confirmed SARS-CoV-2 infection or an uninfected control (not recorded which). Both conserved end residues are part of each CDR3. The order of the fields is J gene, D gene, V gene, clone size, CDR3 protein, CDR3 DNA. A D gene is named only where the DNA matches it firmly. For some rows the clone size is stated as once, few or many, or as a class when expanded; others skip it.

j_gene: TRBJ2-1; d_gene: -; v_gene: TRBV3-1; abundance: few; CDR3aa: CASSQDFPSSVQFF; CDR3nt: TGTGCCAGCAGCCAAGATTTTCCTTCAAGCGTGCAGTTCTTC
j_gene: TRBJ1-1; d_gene: -; v_gene: TRBV5-1; abundance: few; CDR3aa: CASSSGQNTEAFF; CDR3nt: TGCGCCAGCAGCTCCGGACAGAACACTGAAGCTTTCTTT
j_gene: TRBJ1-1; d_gene: -; v_gene: TRBV7-2; abundance: few; CDR3aa: CASRISGPAEAFF; CDR3nt: TGTGCCAGCAGGATCTCTGGACCGGCCGAAGCTTTCTTT
j_gene: TRBJ2-7; d_gene: -; v_gene: TRBV7-2; abundance: many; CDR3aa: CASSLQGRSYEQYF; CDR3nt: TGTGCCAGCAGCTTACAGGGAAGGTCCTACGAGCAGTACTTC
j_gene: TRBJ2-1; d_gene: -; v_gene: TRBV11-2; abundance: many; CDR3aa: CASSSIRGNEQFF; CDR3nt: TGTGCCAGCAGCTCGATAAGGGGCAATGAGCAGTTCTTC
j_gene: TRBJ1-6; d_gene: -; v_gene: TRBV27; abundance: many; CDR3aa: CASSLRGSPLHF; CDR3nt: TGTGCCAGCAGTTTGAGGGGATCACCCCTCCACTTT
j_gene: TRBJ2-1; d_gene: TRBD1; v_gene: TRBV19; abundance: -; CDR3aa: CASSMLTGAADGNEQFF; CDR3nt: TGTGCCAGTAGTATGCTTACAGGGGCGGCAGACGGCAATGAGCAGTTCTTC
j_gene: TRBJ2-1; d_gene: TRBD2; v_gene: TRBV7-3; abundance: few; CDR3aa: CASSSSGTNNEQFF; CDR3nt: TGTGCCAGCAGCTCTAGCGGGACAAACAATGAGCAGTTCTTC
j_gene: TRBJ2-7; d_gene: TRBD1; v_gene: TRBV5-5; abundance: -; CDR3aa: CASSLAYTPGQGEQYF; CDR3nt: TGTGCCAGCAGCTTGGCATATACTCCGGGACAGGGCGAGCAGTACTTC
j_gene: TRBJ2-2; d_gene: -; v_gene: TRBV19; abundance: many; CDR3aa: CASSPRARVGTGELFF; CDR3nt: TGTGCCAGTAGCCCCCGGGCCAGGGTTGGCACCGGGGAGCTGTTTTTT
j_gene: TRBJ2-7; d_gene: TRBD2; v_gene: TRBV18; abundance: few; CDR3aa: CASSPLAGAESYEQYF; CDR3nt: TGTGCCAGCTCACCACTAGCGGGAGCCGAGTCCTACGAGCAGTACTTC
j_gene: TRBJ1-2; d_gene: -; v_gene: TRBV14; abundance: many; CDR3aa: CASSHSDNYGYTF; CDR3nt: TGTGCCAGCAGCCACTCCGACAACTATGGCTACACCTTC
j_gene: TRBJ2-3; d_gene: -; v_gene: TRBV5-8; abundance: many; CDR3aa: CASTRFEGVDTQYF; CDR3nt: TGTGCCAGCACCCGATTCGAGGGGGTAGATACGCAGTATTTT
j_gene: TRBJ2-7; d_gene: TRBD2; v_gene: TRBV4-2; abundance: few; CDR3aa: CASSQDLPGLAADEQYF; CDR3nt: TGTGCCAGCAGCCAAGACCTGCCGGGACTAGCGGCCGACGAGCAGTACTTC
j_gene: TRBJ2-5; d_gene: -; v_gene: TRBV3-1; abundance: few; CDR3aa: CASSRLEGKETQYF; CDR3nt: TGTGCCAGCAGCCGCCTAGAAGGGAAAGAGACCCAGTACTTC
j_gene: TRBJ2-2; d_gene: -; v_gene: TRBV3-1; abundance: many; CDR3aa: CASSQDAARGELFF; CDR3nt: TGTGCCAGCAGCCAAGATGCAGCCCGGGGGGAGCTGTTTTTT
j_gene: TRBJ2-7; d_gene: -; v_gene: TRBV11-2; abundance: many; CDR3aa: CASSQGQFYEQYF; CDR3nt: TGTGCCAGCAGCCAAGGACAGTTCTACGAGCAGTACTTC
j_gene: TRBJ1-2; d_gene: -; v_gene: TRBV11-2; abundance: few; CDR3aa: CASSLGGDYGYTF; CDR3nt: TGTGCCAGCAGCCTGGGGGGAGACTATGGCTACACCTTC
j_gene: TRBJ1-1; d_gene: -; v_gene: TRBV7-3; abundance: -; CDR3aa: CASSPTPGLTSEAFF; CDR3nt: TGTGCCAGCAGCCCTACGCCGGGACTAACTTCTGAAGCTTTCTTT
j_gene: TRBJ2-1; d_gene: -; v_gene: TRBV6-1; abundance: many; CDR3aa: CASSRDIDNEQFF; CDR3nt: TGTGCCAGCAGTCGGGACATAGACAATGAGCAGTTCTTC
j_gene: TRBJ2-3; d_gene: -; v_gene: TRBV11-2; abundance: few; CDR3aa: CASSSGMVTDTQYF; CDR3nt: TGTGCCAGCAGCTCGGGCATGGTCACAGATACGCAGTATTTT
j_gene: TRBJ2-7; d_gene: TRBD1; v_gene: TRBV19; abundance: few; CDR3aa: CASSPRPRPGGSYEQYF; CDR3nt: TGTGCCAGTAGTCCGCGGCCGAGACCAGGGGGATCCTACGAGCAGTACTTC
j_gene: TRBJ2-3; d_gene: TRBD2; v_gene: TRBV7-9; abundance: -; CDR3aa: CASSFLAEYTDTQYF; CDR3nt: TGTGCCAGCAGCTTTCTAGCGGAATACACAGATACGCAGTATTTT
j_gene: TRBJ2-3; d_gene: TRBD1; v_gene: TRBV30; abundance: many; CDR3aa: CAWDRGLSTDTQYF; CDR3nt: TGTGCCTGGGACAGGGGGCTGAGCACAGATACGCAGTATTTT
j_gene: TRBJ2-7; d_gene: TRBD2; v_gene: TRBV7-2; abundance: once; CDR3aa: CASSMPGTSGPLYEQYF; CDR3nt: TGTGCCAGCAGCATGCCCGGGACTAGCGGTCCCTTGTACGAGCAGTACTTC
j_gene: TRBJ2-3; d_gene: -; v_gene: TRBV4-2; abundance: many; CDR3aa: CASSHSGPGGGDTQYF; CDR3nt: TGTGCCAGCAGCCATTCGGGACCCGGAGGTGGCGATACGCAGTATTTT
j_gene: TRBJ2-2; d_gene: TRBD1; v_gene: TRBV24-1; abundance: many; CDR3aa: CATSDHRTGLSRELFF; CDR3nt: TGTGCCACCAGTGATCACCGGACAGGCCTCTCACGGGAGCTGTTTTTT
j_gene: TRBJ2-1; d_gene: -; v_gene: TRBV19; abundance: -; CDR3aa: CASSIRENLGQFF; CDR3nt: TGTGCCAGTAGTATTCGGGAGAATCTAGGGCAGTTCTTC
j_gene: TRBJ2-1; d_gene: -; v_gene: TRBV6-2/TRBV6-3; abundance: many; CDR3aa: CASSPYWEQFF; CDR3nt: TGTGCCAGCAGCCCCTACTGGGAGCAGTTCTTC
j_gene: TRBJ1-2; d_gene: -; v_gene: TRBV3-1; abundance: few; CDR3aa: CASSPDSQGYTF; CDR3nt: TGTGCCAGCAGCCCCGATTCGCAAGGCTACACCTTC
j_gene: TRBJ2-7; d_gene: -; v_gene: TRBV30; abundance: -; CDR3aa: CAWSPQAYEQYF; CDR3nt: TGTGCCTGGAGTCCGCAAGCCTACGAGCAGTACTTC
j_gene: TRBJ2-1; d_gene: TRBD1; v_gene: TRBV12-3/TRBV12-4; abundance: many; CDR3aa: CASSPDRAGEFF; CDR3nt: TGTGCCAGCAGCCCAGACAGGGCAGGAGAGTTCTTC
j_gene: TRBJ2-2; d_gene: -; v_gene: TRBV7-2; abundance: few; CDR3aa: CASNFNDRELFF; CDR3nt: TGTGCCAGCAACTTCAATGACCGGGAGCTGTTTTTT
j_gene: TRBJ2-3; d_gene: TRBD2; v_gene: TRBV20-1; abundance: -; CDR3aa: CSAGTSGGSTDTQYF; CDR3nt: TGCAGTGCTGGGACTAGCGGGGGTAGCACAGATACGCAGTATTTT
j_gene: TRBJ1-1; d_gene: TRBD1; v_gene: TRBV30; abundance: -; CDR3aa: CAWSLGQGENTEAFF; CDR3nt: TGTGCCTGGAGTCTCGGACAGGGGGAAAACACTGAAGCTTTCTTT
j_gene: TRBJ2-3; d_gene: -; v_gene: TRBV19; abundance: -; CDR3aa: CASNWGRRTDTQYF; CDR3nt: TGTGCCAGTAATTGGGGGAGAAGGACAGATACGCAGTATTTT
j_gene: TRBJ1-2; d_gene: -; v_gene: TRBV20-1; abundance: -; CDR3aa: CSARDSWGYGYTF; CDR3nt: TGCAGTGCTAGAGACTCTTGGGGCTATGGCTACACCTTC
j_gene: TRBJ2-1; d_gene: -; v_gene: TRBV7-2; abundance: -; CDR3aa: CASSFPLGAANNEQFF; CDR3nt: TGTGCCAGCAGCTTCCCATTGGGGGCGGCCAACAATGAGCAGTTCTTC
j_gene: TRBJ1-4; d_gene: -; v_gene: TRBV4-3; abundance: -; CDR3aa: CTSSQGHRLNEKLFF; CDR3nt: TGCACCAGCAGCCAAGGGCACCGTTTGAATGAAAAACTGTTTTTT
j_gene: TRBJ1-1; d_gene: -; v_gene: TRBV29-1; abundance: many; CDR3aa: CSVEDWDRGPEAFF; CDR3nt: TGCAGCGTTGAAGATTGGGATCGGGGTCCCGAAGCTTTCTTT
j_gene: TRBJ2-1; d_gene: TRBD2; v_gene: TRBV24-1; abundance: few; CDR3aa: CATSDFAGGTYNEQFF; CDR3nt: TGTGCCACCAGTGATTTTGCGGGAGGTACCTACAATGAGCAGTTCTTC
j_gene: TRBJ2-1; d_gene: -; v_gene: TRBV6-2/TRBV6-3; abundance: -; CDR3aa: CASRPYSYNEQFF; CDR3nt: TGTGCCAGCAGGCCCTACTCATACAATGAGCAGTTCTTC
j_gene: TRBJ1-1; d_gene: -; v_gene: TRBV5-1; abundance: few; CDR3aa: CASCLDRRTDRQNTEAFF; CDR3nt: TGCGCCAGCTGCCTCGACAGGAGAACCGATCGACAGAACACTGAAGCTTTCTTT
j_gene: TRBJ2-7; d_gene: TRBD1; v_gene: TRBV3-1; abundance: -; CDR3aa: CASSDRASSYEQYF; CDR3nt: TGTGCCAGCAGCGACAGGGCCAGCTCCTACGAGCAGTACTTC
j_gene: TRBJ2-5; d_gene: -; v_gene: TRBV19; abundance: few; CDR3aa: CASIKRADPGETQYF; CDR3nt: TGTGCCAGCATTAAGAGGGCCGATCCGGGGGAGACCCAGTACTTC